Following are 15 T cell receptor beta chains from one sample sequenced in a study of blood T cell repertoires in COVID-19. Clones were read by immunoSEQ multiplex PCR, and TCRdb kept only the in-frame ones, dropping some. The sample lists roughly 200,000 clones, around 79% occurring once. Sample: peripheral blood. All receptors derive from a man aged 45-60 years who had recovered from COVID-19.

The rearrangement joins TRBV4-1 to TRBJ1-1; D might be TRBD1 (5 bases). The V gene lost 0 bases and the J gene lost 3 bases, with 11 bases spanning the gap. The CDR3 runs to 15 residues. Germline V gene sequence: CDR1 MGHRA, CDR2 YSYEKL. DNA for the CDR3: TGCGCCAGCAGCCAAGATCAGGGTCCTGACACTGAAGCTTTCTTT. It yields the protein CASSQDQGPDTEAFF.

J is TRBJ1-5 and V is TRBV7-8, with 9 bases aligning to TRBD1. With V trimmed by 4 bases and J by 10 bases, 11 bases remained unmatched. This CDR3 spans 15 amino acids. Germline CDR1 SGHVS, CDR2 FQNEAQ. CDR3 in amino acids: CASSSTGQGRTPQHF. CDR3 DNA: TGTGCCAGCAGCTCAACGGGACAGGGAAGAACTCCCCAGCATTTT.

This chain uses TRBV19 with TRBJ1-2; 7 nucleotides align to TRBD1. Germline CDR1 reads LNHDA; CDR2 reads SQIVND (reference sequence). Trimming at V came to 3 bases and at J to 4 bases, leaving 17 bases not matched to a gene. The CDR3 contains 18 residues. The CDR3 nucleotides are TGTGCCAGTAGTATCTGGGCAGGTAGGGGGCTGAGTGGCTATGGCTACACCTTC. Its translation is CASSIWAGRGLSGYGYTF. Based on the CDR3 plus reference TRBV19 and TRBJ1-2, the full variable domain is DGGITQSPKYLFRKEGQNVTLSCEQNLNHDAMYWYRQDPGQGLRLIYYSQIVNDFQKGDIAEGYSVSREKKESFPLTVTSAQKNPTAFYLCASSIWAGRGLSGYGYTFGSGTRLTVV.

The rearrangement joins TRBV7-2 to TRBJ2-1; 16 nucleotides match TRBD2. The germline V gene encodes CDR1 SGHTA and CDR2 FQGNSA. V was clipped by 1 base and J by 10 bases; unmatched bases: 4. The CDR3 sequence is 16 residues long. As DNA, the CDR3 is TGTGCCAGCAGCTTAGTTGGGACTAGCGGGAGGGACGAGCAGTTCTTC. Its translation is CASSLVGTSGRDEQFF.

The V and J genes are TRBV18 and TRBJ2-3; tentatively, D is TRBD2 (6 bases). The CDR3 is 16 residues long. Deletions cut 0 bases from V and 0 bases from J, with 10 bases between. The V gene's germline CDR1 is KGHSH and CDR2 LQKENI. CDR3 sequence reads: CASSPPGSTSTDTQYF. The CDR3 region has the DNA TGTGCCAGCTCACCACCCGGGAGCACTAGCACAGATACGCAGTATTTT. Supplemented by reference TRBV18 and TRBJ2-3, the full variable domain reads NAGVMQNPRHLVRRRGQEARLRCSPMKGHSHVYWYRQLPEEGLKFMVYLQKENIIDESGMPKERFSAEFPKEGPSILRIQQVVRGDSAAYFCASSPPGSTSTDTQYFGPGTRLTVL.

J is TRBJ2-1 and V is TRBV9, with 8 bases identical to TRBD2. The CDR3 contains 19 residues. Losses at the gene ends were 4 bases for V and 5 bases for J; bases not matched to a gene: 20. In germline, CDR1 is SGDLS, CDR2 YYNGEE. This CDR3 is CASSPPRRVAGGSNNEQFF. CDR3 DNA: TGTGCCAGCAGCCCCCCCAGACGGGTGGCGGGAGGCTCTAACAATGAGCAGTTCTTC.

This chain connects TRBV19 to TRBJ1-2; TRBD1 matches at 8 bases. Trimming cost V 2 bases and J 7 bases; bases outside gene matches: 12. Germline values: CDR1 LNHDA, CDR2 SQIVND (reference sequence). The CDR3 has 16 residues. The CDR3 coding sequence is TGTGCCAGTAGTATACGGACAGGGAATATTGCAGGTGGCTACACCTTC. It encodes CASSIRTGNIAGGYTF.

This chain uses TRBV5-4 with TRBJ2-1, with D hard to call. The length of the CDR3 is 14 residues. V was shortened by 0 bases and J by 3 bases, with 7 bases between the two germline ends. From germline, CDR1 is SGHNT and CDR2 YYREEE (reference sequence). The CDR3 protein is CASSLGGDYNEQFF. The CDR3 coding sequence is TGTGCCAGCAGCTTGGGAGGCGACTACAATGAGCAGTTCTTC.

This clone has ten or more counts. This chain uses TRBV18 with TRBJ2-7, with 7 bases aligning to TRBD2. Germline V gene lookup returns CDR1 KGHSH and CDR2 LQKENI. The CDR3 totals 13 residues. J gave up 3 bases and V 6 bases, and 5 bases lay outside the gene matches. In DNA form, the CDR3 reads TGTGCCAGCTCCGGGACTACAGACTACGAGCAGTACTTC. It translates to CASSGTTDYEQYF.

The rearrangement joins TRBV4-1 to TRBJ2-7; 7 bases match TRBD1. Looked up from germline, CDR1 is MGHRA and CDR2 is YSYEKL. The CDR3 runs to 15 residues. The V segment lost 4 bases and the J segment 5 bases; nucleotides outside the gene matches: 11. The CDR3 here is CASSLKIVQGDEQYF. The CDR3, as DNA: TGCGCCAGCAGCCTAAAGATAGTTCAGGGGGACGAGCAGTACTTC.

V usage is TRBV5-1 and J usage is TRBJ1-1; D remains unclear. Germline assignment: CDR1 SGHRS and CDR2 YFSETQ. The CDR3 contains 11 residues. The V end lost 3 bases, the J end lost 3 bases, and 3 bases lay between the germline ends. The CDR3 DNA follows: TGCGCCAGCAGCTCGTACACTGAAGCTTTCTTT. This encodes CASSSYTEAFF.

The rearrangement links TRBV29-1 to TRBJ1-1, with 7 bases that match TRBD1. The CDR3 loop spans 14 amino acids. Germline V gene lookup returns CDR1 SQVTM and CDR2 ANQGSEA. The trim removed 7 bases at V and 4 bases at J, leaving 12 bases unmatched. The CDR3 DNA reads TGCAGCGCCGGAGGGTGGAACAGGGGCACTGAAGCTTTCTTT. Translation gives CSAGGWNRGTEAFF.

The chain couples TRBV4-1 to TRBJ1-1; TRBD1 might be the D (6 bases). V was pared by 1 base and J by 4 bases, with 13 bases between. This CDR3 has 15 amino acids. Germline V gene sequence: CDR1 MGHRA, CDR2 YSYEKL. The CDR3 DNA sequence: TGCGCCAGCAGCCAAGCTGTTGGGACACTCACTGAAGCTTTCTTT. Amino acid sequence: CASSQAVGTLTEAFF.

The V call is TRBV12-5, the J call TRBJ2-3, with D maybe TRBD1 (7 bases). Trimming shortened V by 2 bases and J by 0 bases, and 15 bases separated the two germline ends. Germline CDR1 and CDR2: LGHNT and FRNRAP. This CDR3 comprises 17 residues. CDR3 sequence reads: CASGLPGDSRSTDTQYF. The CDR3 DNA follows: TGTGCTAGTGGTTTGCCGGGGGACAGCCGTAGCACAGATACGCAGTATTTT. Full variable domain (remainder filled in from reference TRBV12-5 and TRBJ2-3): DARVTQTPRHKVTEMGQEVTMRCQPILGHNTVFWYRQTMMQGLELLAYFRNRAPLDDSGMPKDRFSAEMPDATLATLKIQPSEPRDSAVYFCASGLPGDSRSTDTQYFGPGTRLTVL.

The chain is built from TRBV28 and TRBJ1-5, with 7 bases that match TRBD1. The CDR3 extends over 14 amino acids. The germline V gene has CDR1 MDHEN and CDR2 SYDVKM. V lost 6 bases and J lost 5; bases outside the gene matches: 7. The DNA of the CDR3 is TGTGCCAGCAGCGGGACAGATCGGTATCAGCCCCAGCATTTT. Translated: CASSGTDRYQPQHF.